A single TCR beta chain is shown here with its context. This clonotype occurred a few times. Its specific antigen is unknown. No much larger clone exists at a distance of one base, and base qualities are not known. These data come from a study of identical twins (dated by TCRdb to 2016 to 2017). Notes on the research overall: To test whether fetal clonotypes persist, this study deep-sequenced TCR alpha and beta repertoires from monozygotic twins, from unrelated adults of various ages, and from cord blood. To rule out contamination, the twin experiments were replicated at different times with different library preparation protocols.

Receptor amplification or capture employed 5' RACE. The listed sequencing device is Illumina HiSeq 2000. A universal primer binding site was introduced by template switching, and a unique molecular identifier was present in the final cDNA, enabling accurate counting of TCR cDNA molecules. Specific primers in the conserved constant-segment region were used to synthesize first-strand cDNA for TCR alpha and beta chains. To control for contamination, every cDNA library was double barcoded, receiving both a SMART-Mk sample barcode and Illumina barcodes. TruSeq adapter sequences, together with Illumina sample barcodes, were added in two successive PCR steps. The Illumina HiSeq platform was used with custom primers to sequence TCR alpha and beta cDNA libraries. Per the original workflow: Raw reads were processed with MiGEC to extract unique molecular identifiers, and MiXCR was used to determine CDR3 positions. Recombination models were inferred per individual with the repgenHMM and IGoR tools using an EM algorithm. Shared clonotype analysis was performed with the tcR package in R, normalizing sharing by the product of cloneset sizes. To study raw recombination free of thymic and clonal selection effects, out-of-frame nonproductive sequences were analyzed. TCRdb's own reprocessing of the public reads used fastp at Q25 and MiXCR and kept productive beta chains. Duplicate CDR3 protein sequences are folded into a single record with the most common DNA and genes. In this record, the V and J calls reflect TCRdb's handling and not the investigators' own analysis. This sample gives more than 200,000 distinct CDR3 sequences in total; around a tenth of them show up just once. The ten largest clonotypes hold just over 5% of the sample.

The research as a whole found: Compared with coincidental sharing between unrelated individuals, an excess of low generation-probability sequences was observed among out-of-frame TCR alpha sequences shared between twins. In monozygotic twins, recombination models systematically underestimated out-of-frame TCR alpha sharing, but the models matched the sharing seen between unrelated individuals. Conclusions relied on cross-sectional statistical analysis, since the same donors could not be followed over many years. Zero-insertion analyses could be partly confounded by invariant T cells such as MAIT and iNKT, although diverse VJ usage argued against such confounding for most clonotypes. A weaker excess of twin sharing was found in beta out-of-frame sequences because the signal-to-noise ratio was lowered by fewer shared sequences. Abundant cord blood beta clonotypes carried fewer insertions; young adult naive repertoires showed a weaker similar trend, while memory repertoires showed none.

All donors were healthy Caucasians. Using Miltenyi CD45RO+ enrichment and human naive T-cell isolation kits, memory (CD45RO+) and naive T cells were isolated from PBMC. Sequencing was carried out using memory (CD45RO+) T cells sorted from blood. Interpreted using the paper, the cell subset or site label stands for: CD45RO+ enriched T cells. The receptor comes from a woman between 18 and 29 years old in good health.

The bases read TGCGCCAGCAGTTCCTGGGGGGAAGCCACTGAAGCTTTCTTT. It is translated as CASSSWGEATEAFF. Recombination linked TRBV10-2 to TRBJ1-1; TRBD1 is possibly the D segment (5 matching bases). As encoded in the germline V gene, CDR1 is WSHSY while CDR2 is SAAADI. Between the V and J ends, shortened by 5 bases and 4 bases respectively, the junction contains 14 bases. The cysteine opens and the phenylalanine closes a CDR3 of 14 amino acids. The CDR3 DNA has 42 bases and is translated from base 1.